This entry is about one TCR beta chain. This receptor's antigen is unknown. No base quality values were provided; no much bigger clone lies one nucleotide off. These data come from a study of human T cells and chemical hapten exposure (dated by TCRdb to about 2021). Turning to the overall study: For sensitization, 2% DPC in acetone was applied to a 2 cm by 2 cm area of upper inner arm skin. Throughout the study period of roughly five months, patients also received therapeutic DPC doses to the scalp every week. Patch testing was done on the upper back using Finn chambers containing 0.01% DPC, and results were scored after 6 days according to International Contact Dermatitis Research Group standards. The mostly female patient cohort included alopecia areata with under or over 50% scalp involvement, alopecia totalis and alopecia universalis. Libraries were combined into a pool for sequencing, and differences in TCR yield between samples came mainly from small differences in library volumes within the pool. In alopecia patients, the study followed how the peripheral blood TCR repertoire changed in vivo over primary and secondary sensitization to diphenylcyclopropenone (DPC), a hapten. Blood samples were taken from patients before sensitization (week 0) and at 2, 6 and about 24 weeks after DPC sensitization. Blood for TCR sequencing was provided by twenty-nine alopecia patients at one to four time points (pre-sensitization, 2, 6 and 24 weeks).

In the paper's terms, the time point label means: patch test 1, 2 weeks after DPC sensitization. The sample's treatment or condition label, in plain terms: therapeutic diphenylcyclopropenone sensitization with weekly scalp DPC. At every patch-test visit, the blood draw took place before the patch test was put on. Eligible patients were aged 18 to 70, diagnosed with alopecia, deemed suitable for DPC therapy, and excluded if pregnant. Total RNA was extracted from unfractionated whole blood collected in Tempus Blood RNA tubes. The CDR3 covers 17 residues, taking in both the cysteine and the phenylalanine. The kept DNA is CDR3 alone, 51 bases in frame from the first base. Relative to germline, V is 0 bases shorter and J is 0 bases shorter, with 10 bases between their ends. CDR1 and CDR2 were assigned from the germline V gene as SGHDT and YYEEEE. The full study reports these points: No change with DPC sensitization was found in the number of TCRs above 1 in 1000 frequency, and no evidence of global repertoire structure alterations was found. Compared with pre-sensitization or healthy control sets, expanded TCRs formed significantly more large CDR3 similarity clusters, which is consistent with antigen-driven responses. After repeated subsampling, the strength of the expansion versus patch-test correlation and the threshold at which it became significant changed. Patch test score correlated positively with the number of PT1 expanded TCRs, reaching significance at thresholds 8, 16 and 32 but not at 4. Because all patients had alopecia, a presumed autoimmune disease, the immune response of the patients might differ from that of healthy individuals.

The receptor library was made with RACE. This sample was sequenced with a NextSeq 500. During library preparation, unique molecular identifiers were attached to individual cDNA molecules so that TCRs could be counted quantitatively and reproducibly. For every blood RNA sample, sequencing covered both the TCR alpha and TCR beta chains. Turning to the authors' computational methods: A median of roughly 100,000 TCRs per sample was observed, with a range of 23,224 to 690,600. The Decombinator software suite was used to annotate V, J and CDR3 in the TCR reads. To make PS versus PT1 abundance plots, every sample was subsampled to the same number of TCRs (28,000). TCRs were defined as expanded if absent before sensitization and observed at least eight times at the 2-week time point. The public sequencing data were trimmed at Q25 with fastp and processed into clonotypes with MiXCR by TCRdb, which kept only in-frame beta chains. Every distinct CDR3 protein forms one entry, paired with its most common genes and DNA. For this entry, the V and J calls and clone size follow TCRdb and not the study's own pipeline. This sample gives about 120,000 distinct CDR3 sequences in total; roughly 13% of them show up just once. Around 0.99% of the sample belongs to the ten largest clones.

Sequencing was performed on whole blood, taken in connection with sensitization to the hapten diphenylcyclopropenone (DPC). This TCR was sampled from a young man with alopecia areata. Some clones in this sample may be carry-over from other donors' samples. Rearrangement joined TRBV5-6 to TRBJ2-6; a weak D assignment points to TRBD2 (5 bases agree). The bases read TGTGCCAGCAGCTTGGGGTCACTAGTCTCTGGGGCCAACGTCCTGACTTTC. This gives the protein CASSLGSLVSGANVLTF.